This TCR beta chain was identified in a study of blood T cells in healthy people across ages. CDR1 and CDR2 from the germline V gene are MNHEY and SMNVEV (reference sequence). This CDR3 contains 16 residues. Trimming took 3 bases from V and 2 from J, leaving 11 bases between them. With a J-beta primer mix and a sample-barcoded 5' primer, a second PCR ran roughly 6 to 11 cycles. Every individual sample yielded 2.5 million or more paired-end reads (each containing CDR3). TCRdb called the 5' RACE reads again in MiXCR, with one record for every CDR3 protein. The table has approximately 1,000,000 distinct CDR3 sequences, about two fifths seen once. Each sample yielded at least 6 micrograms of PBMC total RNA. Study outcomes and limitations: Researchers said unsorted PBMCs prevented a conclusive naive versus antigen-experienced comparison. Calculation of diversity from one million T cells yielded estimates considered to be underestimates.

The sample holds a few counts of this clonotype. Its target is unknown. Source material: blood. The sequence was collected from a man aged 18 to 30 in good health. The V call is TRBV27, the J call TRBJ1-6; D call uncertain. CDR3 coding DNA: TGTGCCAGCAGTTTGGCAGCACACACCTATAATTCACCCCTCCACTTT. Its translation: CASSLAAHTYNSPLHF.